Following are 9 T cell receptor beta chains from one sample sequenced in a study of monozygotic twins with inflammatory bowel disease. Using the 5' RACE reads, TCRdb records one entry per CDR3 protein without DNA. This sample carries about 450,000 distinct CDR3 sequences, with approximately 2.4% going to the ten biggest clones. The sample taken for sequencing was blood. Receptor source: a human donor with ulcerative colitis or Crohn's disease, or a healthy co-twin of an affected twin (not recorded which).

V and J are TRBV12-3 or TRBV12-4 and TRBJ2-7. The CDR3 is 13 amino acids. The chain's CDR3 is CASTSRVGYEQYF.

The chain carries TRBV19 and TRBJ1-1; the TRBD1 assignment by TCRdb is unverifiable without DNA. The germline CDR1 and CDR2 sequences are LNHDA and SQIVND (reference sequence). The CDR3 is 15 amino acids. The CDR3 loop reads CASSSGSPGGTEAFF.

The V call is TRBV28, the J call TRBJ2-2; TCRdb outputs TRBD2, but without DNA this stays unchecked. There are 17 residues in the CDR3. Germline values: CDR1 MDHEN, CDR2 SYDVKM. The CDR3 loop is CASSFPGWGLSTGELFF.

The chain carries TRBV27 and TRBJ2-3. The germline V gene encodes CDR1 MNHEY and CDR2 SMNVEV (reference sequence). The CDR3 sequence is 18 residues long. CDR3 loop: CASSLLGSRFPSTDTQYF.

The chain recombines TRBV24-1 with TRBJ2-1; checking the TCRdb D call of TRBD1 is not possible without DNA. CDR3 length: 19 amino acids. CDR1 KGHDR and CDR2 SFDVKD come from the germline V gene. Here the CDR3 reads CATSGLGQGGRGGRNEQFF.

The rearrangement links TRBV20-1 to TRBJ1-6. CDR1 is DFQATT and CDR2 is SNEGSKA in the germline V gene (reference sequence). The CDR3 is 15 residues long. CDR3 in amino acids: CSGLAGSSYNSPLHF.

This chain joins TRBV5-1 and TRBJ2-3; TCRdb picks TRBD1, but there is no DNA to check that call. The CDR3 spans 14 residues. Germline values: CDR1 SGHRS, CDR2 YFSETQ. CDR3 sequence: CASRMGQLTDTQYF.

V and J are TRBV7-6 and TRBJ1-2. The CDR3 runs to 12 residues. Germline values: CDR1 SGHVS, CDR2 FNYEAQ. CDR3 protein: CASSFDNYGYTF.

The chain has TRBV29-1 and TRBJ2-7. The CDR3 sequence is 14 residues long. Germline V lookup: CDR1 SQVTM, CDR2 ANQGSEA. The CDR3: CSVEGAGGSYEQYF.